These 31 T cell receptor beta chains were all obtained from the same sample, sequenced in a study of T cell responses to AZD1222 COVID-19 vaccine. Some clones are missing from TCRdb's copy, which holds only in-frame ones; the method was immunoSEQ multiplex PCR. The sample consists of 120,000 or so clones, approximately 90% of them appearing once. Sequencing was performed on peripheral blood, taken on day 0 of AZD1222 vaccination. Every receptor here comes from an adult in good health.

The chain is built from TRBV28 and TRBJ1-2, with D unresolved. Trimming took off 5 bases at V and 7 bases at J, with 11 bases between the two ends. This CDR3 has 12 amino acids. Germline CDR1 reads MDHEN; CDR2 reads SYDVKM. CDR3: CASSPGRGGYTF. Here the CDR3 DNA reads TGTGCCAGCAGTCCCGGACGGGGTGGCTACACCTTC.

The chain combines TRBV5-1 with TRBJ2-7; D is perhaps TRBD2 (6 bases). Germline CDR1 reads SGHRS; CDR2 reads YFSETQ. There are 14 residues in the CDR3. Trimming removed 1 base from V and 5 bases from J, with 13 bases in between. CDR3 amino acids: CASSLLPTRNEQYF. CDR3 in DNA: TGCGCCAGCAGCTTGCTCCCGACTAGAAACGAGCAGTACTTC.

The CDR3 sequence is CASKQGGSPLHF. Here the CDR3 DNA reads TGTGCCAGCAAACAGGGGGGTTCACCCCTCCACTTT. This chain joins TRBV6-5 and TRBJ1-6; 8 bases agree with TRBD1. The CDR3 spans 12 residues. CDR1 is MNHEY and CDR2 is SVGAGI in the germline V gene. With 7 bases clipped from V and 9 bases from J, the junction kept 2 bases outside the gene matches.

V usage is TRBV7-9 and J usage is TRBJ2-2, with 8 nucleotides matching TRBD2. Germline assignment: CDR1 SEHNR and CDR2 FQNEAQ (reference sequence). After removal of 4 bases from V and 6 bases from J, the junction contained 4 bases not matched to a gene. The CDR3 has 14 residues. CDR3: CASSSPGGPGELFF. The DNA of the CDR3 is TGTGCCAGCAGCTCACCGGGAGGGCCCGGGGAGCTGTTTTTT.

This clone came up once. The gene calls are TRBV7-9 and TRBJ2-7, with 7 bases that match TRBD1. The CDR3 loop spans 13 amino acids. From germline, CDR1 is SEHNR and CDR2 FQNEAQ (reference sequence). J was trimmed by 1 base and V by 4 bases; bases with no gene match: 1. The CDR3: CASSWGQSYEQYF. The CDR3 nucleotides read TGTGCCAGCAGCTGGGGACAGTCCTACGAGCAGTACTTC.

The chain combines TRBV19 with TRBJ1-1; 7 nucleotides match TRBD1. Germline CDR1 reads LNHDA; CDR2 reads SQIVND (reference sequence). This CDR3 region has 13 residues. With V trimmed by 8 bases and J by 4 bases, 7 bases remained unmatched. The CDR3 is CASPTTGSTEAFF. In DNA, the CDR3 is TGTGCCAGTCCCACGACAGGGAGCACTGAAGCTTTCTTT.

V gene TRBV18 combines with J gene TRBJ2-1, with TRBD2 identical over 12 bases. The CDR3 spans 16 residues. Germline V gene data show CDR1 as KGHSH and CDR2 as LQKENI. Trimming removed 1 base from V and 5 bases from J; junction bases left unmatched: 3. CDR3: CASSPRLAGGDNEQFF. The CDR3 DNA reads TGTGCCAGCTCACCACGGCTAGCGGGAGGGGACAATGAGCAGTTCTTC. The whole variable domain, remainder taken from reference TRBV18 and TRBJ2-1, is NAGVMQNPRHLVRRRGQEARLRCSPMKGHSHVYWYRQLPEEGLKFMVYLQKENIIDESGMPKERFSAEFPKEGPSILRIQQVVRGDSAAYFCASSPRLAGGDNEQFFGPGTRLTVL.

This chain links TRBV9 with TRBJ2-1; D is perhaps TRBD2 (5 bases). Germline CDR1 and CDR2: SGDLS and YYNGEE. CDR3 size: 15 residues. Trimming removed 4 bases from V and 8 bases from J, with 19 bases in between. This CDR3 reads CASSSYQSGSHEQFF. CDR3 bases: TGTGCCAGCAGCTCATACCAATCGGGGAGCCATGAGCAGTTCTTC.

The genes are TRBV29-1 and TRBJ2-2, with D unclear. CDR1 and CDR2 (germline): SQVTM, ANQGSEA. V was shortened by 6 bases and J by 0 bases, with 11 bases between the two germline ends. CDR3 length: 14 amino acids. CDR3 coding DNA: TGCAGCGTGGGCGGACGGACGAACACCGGGGAGCTGTTTTTT. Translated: CSVGGRTNTGELFF.

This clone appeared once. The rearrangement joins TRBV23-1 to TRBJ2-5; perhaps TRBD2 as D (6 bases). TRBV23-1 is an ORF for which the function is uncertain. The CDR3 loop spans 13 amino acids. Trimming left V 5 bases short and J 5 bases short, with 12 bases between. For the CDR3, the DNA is TGCGCCAGCAGTATGGAGGGGCCGGAGACCCAGTACTTC. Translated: CASSMEGPETQYF.

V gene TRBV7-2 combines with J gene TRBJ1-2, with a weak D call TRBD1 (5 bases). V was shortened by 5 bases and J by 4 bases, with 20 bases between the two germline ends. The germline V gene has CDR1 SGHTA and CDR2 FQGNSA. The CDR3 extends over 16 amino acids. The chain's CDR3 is CASSPAGGREGYGYTF. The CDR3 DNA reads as TGTGCCAGCAGCCCGGCCGGGGGTAGGGAAGGCTATGGCTACACCTTC.

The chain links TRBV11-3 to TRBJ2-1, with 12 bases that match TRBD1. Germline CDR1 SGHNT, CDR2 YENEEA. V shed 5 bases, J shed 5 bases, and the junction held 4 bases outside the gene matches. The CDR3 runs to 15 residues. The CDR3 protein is CASSRGQGADNEQFF. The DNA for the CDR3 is TGTGCCAGCAGCCGGGGACAGGGGGCTGACAATGAGCAGTTCTTC. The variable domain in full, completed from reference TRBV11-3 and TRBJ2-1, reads EAGVVQSPRYKIIEKKQPVAFWCNPISGHNTLYWYLQNLGQGPELLIRYENEEAVDDSQLPKDRFSAERLKGVDSTLKIQPAELGDSAVYLCASSRGQGADNEQFFGPGTRLTVL.

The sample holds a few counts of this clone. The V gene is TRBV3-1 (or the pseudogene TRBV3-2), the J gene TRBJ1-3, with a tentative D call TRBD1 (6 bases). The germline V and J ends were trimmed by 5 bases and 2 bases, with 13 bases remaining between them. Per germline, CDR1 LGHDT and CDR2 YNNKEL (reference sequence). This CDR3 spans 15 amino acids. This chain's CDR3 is CASSYTGTPGNTIYF. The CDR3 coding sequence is TGTGCCAGCAGCTACACCGGGACACCTGGAAACACCATATATTTT.

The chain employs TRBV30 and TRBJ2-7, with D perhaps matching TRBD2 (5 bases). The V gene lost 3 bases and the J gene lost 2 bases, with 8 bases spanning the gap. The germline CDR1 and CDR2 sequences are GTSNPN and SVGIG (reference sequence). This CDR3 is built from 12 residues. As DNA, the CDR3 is TGTGCCTGGAGCTTGGGAGCCTACGAGCAGTACTTC. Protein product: CAWSLGAYEQYF. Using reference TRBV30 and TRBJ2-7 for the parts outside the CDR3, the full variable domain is SQTIHQWPATLVQPVGSPLSLECTVEGTSNPNLYWYRQAAGRGLQLLFYSVGIGQISSEVPQNLSASRPQDRQFILSSKKLLLSDSGFYLCAWSLGAYEQYFGPGTRLTVT.

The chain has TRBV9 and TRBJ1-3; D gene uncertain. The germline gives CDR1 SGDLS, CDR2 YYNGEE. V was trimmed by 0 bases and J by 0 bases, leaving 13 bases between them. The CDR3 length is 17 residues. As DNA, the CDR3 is TGTGCCAGCAGCGTAGATCCAACCTGGGGCTCTGGAAACACCATATATTTT. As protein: CASSVDPTWGSGNTIYF.

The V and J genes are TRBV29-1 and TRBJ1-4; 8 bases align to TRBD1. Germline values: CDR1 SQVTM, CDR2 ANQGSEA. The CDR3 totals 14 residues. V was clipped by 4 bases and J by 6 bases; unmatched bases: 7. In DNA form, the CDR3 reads TGCAGCGTTGTAGTGGGACAGGCCTATGAAAAACTGTTTTTT. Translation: CSVVVGQAYEKLFF. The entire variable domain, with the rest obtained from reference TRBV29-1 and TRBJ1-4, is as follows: SAVISQKPSRDICQRGTSLTIQCQVDSQVTMMFWYRQQPGQSLTLIATANQGSEATYESGFVIDKFPISRPNLTFSTLTVSNMSPEDSSIYLCSVVVGQAYEKLFFGSGTQLSVL.

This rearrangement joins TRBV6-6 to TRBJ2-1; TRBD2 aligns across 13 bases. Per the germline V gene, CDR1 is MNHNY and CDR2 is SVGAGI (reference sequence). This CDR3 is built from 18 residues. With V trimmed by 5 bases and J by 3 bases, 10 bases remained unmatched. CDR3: CASSPWTSGGFLYNEQFF. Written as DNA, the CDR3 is TGTGCCAGCAGTCCTTGGACTAGCGGGGGTTTCCTCTACAATGAGCAGTTCTTC.

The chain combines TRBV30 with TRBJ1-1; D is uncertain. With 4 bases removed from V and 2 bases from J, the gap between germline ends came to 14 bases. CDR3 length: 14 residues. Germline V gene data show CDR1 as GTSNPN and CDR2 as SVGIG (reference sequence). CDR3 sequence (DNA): TGTGCCTGGACCTTACCCGTTCTAAACACTGAAGCTTTCTTT. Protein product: CAWTLPVLNTEAFF.

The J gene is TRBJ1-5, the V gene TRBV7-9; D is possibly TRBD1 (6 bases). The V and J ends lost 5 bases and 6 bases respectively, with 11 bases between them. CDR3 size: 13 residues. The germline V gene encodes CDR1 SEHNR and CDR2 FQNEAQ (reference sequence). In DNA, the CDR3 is TGTGCCAGCAGCCAGGGGTTTGGTCAGCCCCAGCATTTT. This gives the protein CASSQGFGQPQHF.

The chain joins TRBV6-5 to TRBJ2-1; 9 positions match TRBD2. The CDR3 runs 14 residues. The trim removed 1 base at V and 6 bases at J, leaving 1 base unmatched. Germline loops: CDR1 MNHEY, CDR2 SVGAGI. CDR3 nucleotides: TGTGCCAGCAGTTACTTGGGACTAGCCAATGAGCAGTTCTTC. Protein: CASSYLGLANEQFF.

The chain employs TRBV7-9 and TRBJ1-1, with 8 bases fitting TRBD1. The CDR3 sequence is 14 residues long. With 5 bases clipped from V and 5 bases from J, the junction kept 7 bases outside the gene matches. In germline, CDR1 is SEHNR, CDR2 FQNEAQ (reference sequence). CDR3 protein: CASSPTGGLTEAFF. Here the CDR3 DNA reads TGTGCCAGCAGCCCCACAGGGGGGTTGACTGAAGCTTTCTTT. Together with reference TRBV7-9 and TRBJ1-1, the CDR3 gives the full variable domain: DTGVSQNPRHKITKRGQNVTFRCDPISEHNRLYWYRQTLGQGPEFLTYFQNEAQLEKSRLLSDRFSAERPKGSFSTLEIQRTEQGDSAMYLCASSPTGGLTEAFFGQGTRLTVV.

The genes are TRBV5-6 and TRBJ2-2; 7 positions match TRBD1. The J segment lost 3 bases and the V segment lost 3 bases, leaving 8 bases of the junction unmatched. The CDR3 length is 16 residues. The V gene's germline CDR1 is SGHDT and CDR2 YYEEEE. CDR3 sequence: CASSSTGTADTGELFF. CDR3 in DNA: TGTGCCAGCAGCTCTACGGGGACAGCAGACACCGGGGAGCTGTTTTTT. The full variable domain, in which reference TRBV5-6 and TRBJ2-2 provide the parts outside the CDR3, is DAGVTQSPTHLIKTRGQQVTLRCSPKSGHDTVSWYQQALGQGPQFIFQYYEEEERQRGNFPDRFSGHQFPNYSSELNVNALLLGDSALYLCASSSTGTADTGELFFGEGSRLTVL.

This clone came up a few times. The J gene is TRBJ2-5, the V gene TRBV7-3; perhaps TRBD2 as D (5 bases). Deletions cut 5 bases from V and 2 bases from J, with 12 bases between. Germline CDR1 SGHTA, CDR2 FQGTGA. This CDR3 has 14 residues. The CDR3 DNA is TGTGCCAGCAGCCGCGCGGGTGTTCAAGAGACCCAGTACTTC. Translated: CASSRAGVQETQYF. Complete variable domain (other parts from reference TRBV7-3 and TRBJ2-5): GAGVSQTPSNKVTEKGKYVELRCDPISGHTALYWYRQSLGQGPEFLIYFQGTGAADDSGLPNDRFFAVRPEGSVSTLKIQRTERGDSAVYLCASSRAGVQETQYFGPGTRLLVL.

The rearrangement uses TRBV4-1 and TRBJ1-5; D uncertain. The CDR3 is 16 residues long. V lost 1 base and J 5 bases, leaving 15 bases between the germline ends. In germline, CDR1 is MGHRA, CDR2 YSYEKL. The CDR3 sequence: CASSQVYPAGYQPQHF. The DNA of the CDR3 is TGCGCCAGCAGCCAAGTGTATCCGGCGGGGTATCAGCCCCAGCATTTT.

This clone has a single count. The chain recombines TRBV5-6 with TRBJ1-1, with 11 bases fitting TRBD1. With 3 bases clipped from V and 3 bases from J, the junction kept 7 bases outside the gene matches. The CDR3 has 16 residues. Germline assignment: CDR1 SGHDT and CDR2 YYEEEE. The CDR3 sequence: CASSWGTGGVYTEAFF. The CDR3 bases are TGTGCCAGCAGCTGGGGGACAGGGGGAGTGTACACTGAAGCTTTCTTT.

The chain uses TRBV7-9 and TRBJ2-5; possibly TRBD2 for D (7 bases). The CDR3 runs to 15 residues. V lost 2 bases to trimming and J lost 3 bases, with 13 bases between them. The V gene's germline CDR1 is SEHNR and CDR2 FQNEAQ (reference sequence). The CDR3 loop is CASSLRGAGEETQYF. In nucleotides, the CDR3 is TGTGCCAGCAGCTTACGGGGGGCCGGGGAAGAGACCCAGTACTTC.

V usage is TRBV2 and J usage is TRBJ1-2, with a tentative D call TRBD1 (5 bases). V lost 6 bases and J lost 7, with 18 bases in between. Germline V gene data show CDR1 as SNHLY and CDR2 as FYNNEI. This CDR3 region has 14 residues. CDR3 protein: CASSDRGESAGYTF. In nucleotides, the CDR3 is TGTGCCAGCAGCGATCGGGGGGAGTCTGCTGGCTACACCTTC. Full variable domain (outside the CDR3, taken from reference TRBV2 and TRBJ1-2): EPEVTQTPSHQVTQMGQEVILRCVPISNHLYFYWYRQILGQKVEFLVSFYNNEISEKSEIFDDQFSVERPDGSNFTLKIRSTKLEDSAMYFCASSDRGESAGYTFGSGTRLTVV.

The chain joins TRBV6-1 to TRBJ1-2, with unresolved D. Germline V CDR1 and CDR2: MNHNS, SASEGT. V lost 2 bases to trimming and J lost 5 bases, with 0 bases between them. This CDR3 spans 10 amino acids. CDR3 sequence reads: CASSEYGYTF. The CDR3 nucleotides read TGTGCCAGCAGTGAATATGGCTACACCTTC.

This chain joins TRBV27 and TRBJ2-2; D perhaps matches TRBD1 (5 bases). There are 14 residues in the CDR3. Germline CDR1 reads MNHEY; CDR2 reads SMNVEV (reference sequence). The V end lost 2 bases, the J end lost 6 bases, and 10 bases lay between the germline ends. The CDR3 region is CASSLMGRAGELFF. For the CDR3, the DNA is TGTGCCAGCAGTTTAATGGGGCGCGCCGGGGAGCTGTTTTTT.

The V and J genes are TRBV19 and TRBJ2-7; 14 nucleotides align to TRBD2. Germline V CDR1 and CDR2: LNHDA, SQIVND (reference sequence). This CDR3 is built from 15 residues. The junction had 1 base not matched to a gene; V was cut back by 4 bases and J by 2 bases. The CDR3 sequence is CASSRTSGGTYEQYF. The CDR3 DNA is TGTGCCAGTAGTAGGACTAGCGGGGGGACCTACGAGCAGTACTTC.

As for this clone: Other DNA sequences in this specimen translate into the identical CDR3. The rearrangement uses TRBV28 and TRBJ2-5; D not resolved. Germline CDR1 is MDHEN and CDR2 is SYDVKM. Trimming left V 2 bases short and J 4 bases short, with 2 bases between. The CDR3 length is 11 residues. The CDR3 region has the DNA TGTGCCAGCAGTTTAGGAGAGACCCAGTACTTC. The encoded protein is CASSLGETQYF.